This T cell receptor beta chain derives from a study of CD4 T cells in relation to SARS-CoV-2 and coronaviruses. Remarks on this clone: The target antigen is unknown.

Per the germline V gene, CDR1 is SGHAT and CDR2 is FQNNGV. There are 15 residues in the CDR3. Unmatched junction bases numbered 6, after V lost 5 bases and J lost 1 base. Before the COVID-19 pandemic, during about 2011-2019, CD4+ T cells were taken from unexposed donors. CD4+ T cells were isolated from the cells after 10 days of culture. Profiling relied on immunoSEQ multiplex PCR, and the TCRdb table lists in-frame clones only, not all of them. This sample yields just over 25,000 clones, of which roughly 76% are seen a single time; 8% to 13% belongs to the top ten. Sequencing was carried out using CD4+ T cells from PBMCs, cultured in vitro. V is TRBV11-2 and J is TRBJ1-1; the match to TRBD1 covers 8 bases. The TCR was taken from a human donor in good health. The CDR3 DNA sequence: TGTGCCAGCAGCCTAAACAGGGGGGGGAACACTGAAGCTTTCTTT. Translating it yields CASSLNRGGNTEAFF.